This record covers a single TCR beta chain. Its cognate antigen is unknown. The data originate from a study of blood T cells in healthy people across ages. It was with a sample-barcoded 5' primer and a J-beta primer mix that a second PCR of roughly 6 to 12 cycles was run. MiXCR, run by TCRdb on the 5' RACE reads, gives a single entry per CDR3 protein. The sample gives fewer than 1,000,000 distinct CDR3 sequences, 35% to 50% of which show up once; 15% to 20% is in the top ten. Overall study findings and caveats: A roughly linear fall in TCR beta diversity per million T cells was seen with increasing age.

This receptor was identified in a man older than 75 in good health. Sequencing was performed on blood.

The CDR3 region is CSAREGGLDNEQFF. The CDR3 region has the DNA TGCAGTGCTAGAGAGGGAGGTTTGGACAATGAGCAGTTCTTC. The chain combines TRBV20-1 with TRBJ2-1, with D maybe TRBD2 (6 bases). Trimming took 0 bases from V and 5 from J, leaving 11 bases between them. CDR3 size: 14 residues. CDR1 is DFQATT, CDR2 SNEGSKA, per germline (reference sequence).